Below, one T cell receptor (beta chain) is given with its context. A single base separates this from a much larger clone, so it may be a read error. The CDR3 loop spans 13 amino acids. Germline CDR1 is SNHLY and CDR2 is FYNNEI. The sample originates from a study of neurological immune-mediated disorders. Over 200 million TCR-beta sequences, together covering 15-18 subjects, were produced by every individual sequencing run that was carried out. TCRdb re-called the 5' RACE reads through MiXCR, storing one row per CDR3 protein. The repertoire holds 66,000 or so distinct CDR3 sequences, with around 3.3% as singletons. Unsorted libraries were generated from 2 million PBMCs held at -80 degrees C.

The sequence came from a man aged 40-49 years with multiple sclerosis. The specimen sequenced was PBMCs. The rearrangement joins TRBV2 to TRBJ2-7; 10 bases match TRBD2. In nucleotides, the CDR3 is TGTGCCAGCAGACGGACTAGCGGCTACGAGAAGTACTTC. Encoded protein: CASRRTSGYEKYF.